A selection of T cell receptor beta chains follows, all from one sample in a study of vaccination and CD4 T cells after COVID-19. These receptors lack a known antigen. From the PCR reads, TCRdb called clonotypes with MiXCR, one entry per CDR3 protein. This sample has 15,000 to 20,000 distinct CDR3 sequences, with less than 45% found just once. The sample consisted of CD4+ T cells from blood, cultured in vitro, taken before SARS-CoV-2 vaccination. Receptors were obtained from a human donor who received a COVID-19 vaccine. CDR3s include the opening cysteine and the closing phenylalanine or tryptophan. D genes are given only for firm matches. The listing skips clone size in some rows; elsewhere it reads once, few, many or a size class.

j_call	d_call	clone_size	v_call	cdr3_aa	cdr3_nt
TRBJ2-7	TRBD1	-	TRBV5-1	CASSLGDREQYF	TGCGCCAGCAGCTTGGGGGACAGAGAGCAGTACTTC
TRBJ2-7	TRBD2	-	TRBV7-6	CATHLGVAGGPSYEQYF	TGTGCCACCCATTTGGGGGTGGCGGGGGGCCCCTCCTACGAGCAGTACTTC
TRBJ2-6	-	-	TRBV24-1	CATRQSGANVLTF	TGTGCCACCAGGCAGTCTGGGGCCAACGTCCTGACTTTC
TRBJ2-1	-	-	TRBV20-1	CSAARGVNEQFF	TGCAGTGCCGCACGAGGGGTCAATGAGCAGTTCTTC
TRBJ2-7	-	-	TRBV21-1	CASSKEGVWLALGSYEQYF	TGTGCCAGCAGCAAAGAGGGGGTCTGGTTAGCCCTGGGCTCCTACGAGCAGTACTTC
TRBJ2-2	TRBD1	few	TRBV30	CAWRSGTGSWELFF	TGTGCCTGGAGATCCGGGACAGGGTCTTGGGAGCTGTTTTTT
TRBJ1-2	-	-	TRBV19	CASISGRYGYTF	TGTGCCAGTATCTCAGGAAGGTATGGCTACACCTTC
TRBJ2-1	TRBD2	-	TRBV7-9	CASSLPSGAGEQFF	TGTGCCAGCAGCTTACCTAGCGGGGCGGGTGAGCAGTTCTTC
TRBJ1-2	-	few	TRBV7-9	CASSQYFGGNYGYTF	TGTGCCAGCAGTCAATATTTCGGGGGAAACTATGGCTACACCTTC
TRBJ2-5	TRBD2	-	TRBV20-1	CSARERTSGSKTQYF	TGCAGTGCTAGAGAAAGGACTAGCGGGAGTAAGACCCAGTACTTC
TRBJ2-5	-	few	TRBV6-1	CASSEARVPLRETQYF	TGTGCCAGCAGTGAAGCTAGGGTGCCGTTGAGGGAGACCCAGTACTTC
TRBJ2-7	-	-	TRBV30	CAWRRDSHKQYF	TGTGCCTGGAGACGAGACTCCCACAAGCAGTACTTC
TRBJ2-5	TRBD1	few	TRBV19	CAKQGAEETQYF	TGTGCCAAACAGGGGGCGGAGGAGACCCAGTACTTC
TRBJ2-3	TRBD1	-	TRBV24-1	CATSAGTGGVTDTQYF	TGTGCCACCAGTGCAGGGACAGGTGGAGTCACAGATACGCAGTATTTT
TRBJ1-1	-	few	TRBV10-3	CATSQDGNTEAFF	TGTGCCACCTCGCAGGATGGGAACACTGAAGCTTTCTTT
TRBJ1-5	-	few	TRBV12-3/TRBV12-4	CASSRWGPQHF	TGTGCCAGCAGTCGCTGGGGGCCCCAGCATTTT
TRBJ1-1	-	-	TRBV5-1	CASSLVGERAEAFF	TGCGCCAGCAGCTTGGTAGGGGAACGTGCTGAAGCTTTCTTT
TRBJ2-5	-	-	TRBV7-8	CASSLVRLPRMETQYF	TGTGCCAGCAGCTTAGTACGACTACCTAGGATGGAGACCCAGTACTTC
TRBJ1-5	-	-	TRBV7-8	CASSLGRGQPQHF	TGTGCCAGCAGCCTAGGAAGGGGTCAGCCCCAGCATTTT
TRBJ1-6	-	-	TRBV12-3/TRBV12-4	CASSLGGGNSPLHF	TGTGCCAGCAGTTTAGGGGGCGGTAATTCACCCCTCCACTTT
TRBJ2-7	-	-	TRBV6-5	CASSYGANEQYF	TGTGCCAGCAGTTACGGGGCTAACGAGCAGTACTTC
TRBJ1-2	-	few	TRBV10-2	CASAGVETANYGYTF	TGCGCCAGCGCAGGGGTTGAAACGGCTAACTATGGCTACACCTTC
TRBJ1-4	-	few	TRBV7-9	CASSDYGEGLGEKLFF	TGTGCCAGCAGTGATTATGGAGAGGGACTTGGTGAAAAACTGTTTTTT
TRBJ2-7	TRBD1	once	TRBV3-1	CASSRVGTGAYEQYF	TGTGCCAGCAGTCGGGTCGGGACAGGGGCCTACGAGCAGTACTTC
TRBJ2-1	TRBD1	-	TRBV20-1	CSARDPGQGSNEQFF	TGCAGTGCTAGAGATCCGGGACAGGGAAGCAATGAGCAGTTCTTC
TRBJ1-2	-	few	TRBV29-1	CSVDEGYGYTF	TGCAGCGTGGACGAAGGCTATGGCTACACCTTC
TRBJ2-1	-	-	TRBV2	CASSEEVAGRIF	TGTGCCAGCAGTGAAGAAGTGGCTGGCAGGATCTTC
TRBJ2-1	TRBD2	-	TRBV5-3	CARSFNTGGGAGEQFF	TGTGCCAGAAGCTTCAATACCGGCGGGGGGGCCGGTGAGCAGTTCTTC
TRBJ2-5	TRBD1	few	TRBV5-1	CASSLAGTGVGETQYF	TGCGCCAGCAGCTTGGCCGGGACAGGGGTAGGAGAGACCCAGTACTTC
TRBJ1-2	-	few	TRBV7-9	CASKMDTGYTF	TGTGCCAGCAAAATGGACACTGGCTACACCTTC
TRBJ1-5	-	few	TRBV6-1	CASSTAGGGNQPQHF	TGTGCCAGCAGTACGGCGGGGGGGGGCAATCAGCCCCAGCATTTT
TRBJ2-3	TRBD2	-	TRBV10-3	CAIKKRLARAPQDTQYF	TGTGCCATCAAAAAAAGACTAGCCAGGGCACCTCAAGATACGCAGTATTTT
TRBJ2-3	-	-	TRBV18	CASSPRRSSTDTQYF	TGTGCCAGCTCACCTCGGCGGTCTAGCACAGATACGCAGTATTTT
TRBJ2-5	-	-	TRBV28	CASRPGVETQYF	TGTGCCAGCAGGCCGGGGGTAGAGACCCAGTACTTC
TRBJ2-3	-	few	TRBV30	CAWRPKTDTQYF	TGTGCCTGGAGGCCCAAAACAGATACGCAGTATTTT
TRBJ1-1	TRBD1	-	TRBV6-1	CASMEGAGTGGSEAFF	TGTGCCAGCATGGAAGGGGCCGGGACAGGGGGTTCTGAAGCTTTCTTT
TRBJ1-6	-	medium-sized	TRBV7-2	CASSPIVGGRNSPLHF	TGTGCCAGCAGCCCGATTGTGGGGGGCAGGAATTCACCCCTCCACTTT
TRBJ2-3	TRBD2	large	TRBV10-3	CAISLLAGARTDTQYF	TGTGCCATCAGCCTACTAGCGGGGGCCCGCACAGATACGCAGTATTTT
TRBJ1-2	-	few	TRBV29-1	CSVVSESYGYTF	TGCAGCGTTGTTTCGGAGTCCTATGGCTACACCTTC
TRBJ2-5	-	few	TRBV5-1	CASSRWGFGGTQYF	TGCGCCAGCAGCCGGTGGGGATTCGGCGGGACCCAGTACTTC
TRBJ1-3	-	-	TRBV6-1	CASSEWAGTSGNTIYF	TGTGCCAGCAGTGAATGGGCAGGTACCTCTGGAAACACCATATATTTT
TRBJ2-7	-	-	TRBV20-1	CSSPAGGQYEQYF	TGCAGTTCTCCAGCCGGGGGCCAGTACGAGCAGTACTTC
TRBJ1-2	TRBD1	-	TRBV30	CAWSGDRGHGYTF	TGTGCCTGGAGTGGAGACAGGGGACATGGCTACACCTTC
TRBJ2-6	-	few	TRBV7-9	CASSFGRFSGANVLTF	TGTGCCAGCAGCTTCGGACGGTTCTCTGGGGCCAACGTCCTGACTTTC
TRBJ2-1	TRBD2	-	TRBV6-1	CASSRTSGAYYNEQFF	TGTGCCAGCAGTCGAACTAGCGGGGCCTACTACAATGAGCAGTTCTTC
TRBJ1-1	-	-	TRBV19	CASSMPTNTEAFF	TGTGCCAGTAGTATGCCGACGAACACTGAAGCTTTCTTT
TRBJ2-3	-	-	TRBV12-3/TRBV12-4	CASSLISYTDTQYF	TGTGCCAGCAGTTTAATCAGCTACACAGATACGCAGTATTTT
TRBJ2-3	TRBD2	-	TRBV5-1	CASSLLAGETDTQYF	TGCGCCAGCAGCTTACTAGCGGGGGAGACAGATACGCAGTATTTT
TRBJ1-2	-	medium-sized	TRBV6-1	CASSPRPYGYTF	TGTGCCAGCAGCCCTAGACCCTATGGCTACACCTTC
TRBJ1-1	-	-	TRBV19	CASSKDEWTEAFF	TGTGCCAGTAGTAAGGACGAATGGACTGAAGCTTTCTTT
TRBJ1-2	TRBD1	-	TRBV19	CASHLGTGYGYTF	TGTGCCAGTCACCTCGGGACAGGGTATGGCTACACCTTC
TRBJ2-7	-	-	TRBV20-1	CSARDSYEQYF	TGCAGTGCTAGAGACTCCTACGAGCAGTACTTC